This TCR beta chain emerged from a study of siplizumab effects on memory and regulatory T cells. Using immunoSEQ multiplex PCR, the repertoire was profiled, and TCRdb retains in-frame clones only, with some absent. This table has around 95,000 clones, about 94% appearing once. This clone was detected a few times. The germline V and J ends were trimmed by 0 bases and 0 bases, with 11 bases remaining between them. CDR1 and CDR2 (germline): SGDLS, YYNGEE. There are 16 residues in the CDR3. The receptor's source is a human donor in good health. The rearrangement uses TRBV9 and TRBJ2-3; D might be TRBD2 (6 bases). The sample taken for sequencing was non-Treg CD4+ T cells sorted from blood. The CDR3 is CASSVAGLSSTDTQYF. The CDR3 DNA reads TGTGCCAGCAGCGTAGCCGGACTATCTAGCACAGATACGCAGTATTTT.